The following is a T cell receptor beta chain sequence with its context. CDR3 length: 16 residues. Germline V lookup: CDR1 SGHTA, CDR2 FQGNSA. Deletions cut 8 bases from V and 0 bases from J, with 14 bases between. Described time point: pre-sensitization, week 0. Treatment: therapeutic diphenylcyclopropenone sensitization with weekly scalp DPC. Blood, whole and unfractionated, served as the source for total RNA extraction. This sample was included in a study of human T cells and chemical hapten exposure. Overall study context: Patch tests containing 0.01% DPC, applied to the upper back, were read at 6 days.

The library put unique molecular identifiers onto individual cDNA molecules. One entry per CDR3 protein, called by TCRdb with MiXCR from the RACE reads. Of 250,000 to 300,000 distinct CDR3 sequences listed, roughly 7.7% are singletons. This sequence joins TRBV7-2 and TRBJ2-6; maybe TRBD2 (6 bases). The specimen comprised whole blood, sampled in connection with sensitization to the hapten diphenylcyclopropenone (DPC). The TCR originated in a man between 18 and 35 years old with alopecia areata. Some clones in this sample may be carry-over from other donors' samples. The CDR3 reads CASPGRLPSGANVLTF. CDR3 coding DNA: TGTGCCAGCCCGGGGAGGCTCCCCTCTGGGGCCAACGTCCTGACTTTC.